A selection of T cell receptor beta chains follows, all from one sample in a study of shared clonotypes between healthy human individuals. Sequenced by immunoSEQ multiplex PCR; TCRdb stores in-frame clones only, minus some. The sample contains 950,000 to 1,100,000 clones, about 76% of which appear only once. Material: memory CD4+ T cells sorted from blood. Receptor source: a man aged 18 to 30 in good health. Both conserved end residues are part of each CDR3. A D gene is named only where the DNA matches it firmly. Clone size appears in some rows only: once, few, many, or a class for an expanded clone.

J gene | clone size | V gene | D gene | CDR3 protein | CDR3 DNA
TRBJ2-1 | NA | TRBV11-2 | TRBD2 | CASSPISGRTNEQFF | TGTGCCAGCAGCCCCATTAGCGGGAGGACCAATGAGCAGTTCTTC
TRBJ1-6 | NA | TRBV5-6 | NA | CASSFSTSSYNSPLHF | TGTGCCAGCAGCTTCTCGACAAGCTCCTATAATTCACCCCTCCACTTT
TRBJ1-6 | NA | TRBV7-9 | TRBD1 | CASRPTGESSPLHF | TGTGCCAGCAGACCCACAGGGGAAAGTTCACCCCTCCACTTT
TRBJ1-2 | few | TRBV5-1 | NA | CASSRGDDGYGYTF | TGCGCCAGCAGCCGGGGGGATGACGGCTATGGCTACACCTTC
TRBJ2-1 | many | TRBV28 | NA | CACKSFSEQFF | TGTGCCTGTAAGTCTTTCAGTGAGCAGTTCTTC
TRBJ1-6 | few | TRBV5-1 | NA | CASRSVGVNSPLHF | TGCGCCAGCAGATCGGTGGGGGTAAATTCACCCCTCCACTTT
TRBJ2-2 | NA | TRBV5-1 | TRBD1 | CASSYGQGDTGELFF | TGCGCCAGCAGTTATGGACAGGGCGACACCGGGGAGCTGTTTTTT
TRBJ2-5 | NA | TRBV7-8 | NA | CASSPFFGGPQETQYF | TGTGCCAGCAGCCCCTTTTTCGGGGGGCCCCAAGAGACCCAGTACTTC
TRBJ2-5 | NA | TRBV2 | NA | CASSERSLELGGKETQYF | TGTGCCAGCAGTGAACGGTCATTGGAGTTGGGGGGAAAAGAGACCCAGTACTTC
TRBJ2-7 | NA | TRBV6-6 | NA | CASSYSRGYEQYF | TGTGCCAGCAGTTACTCCCGGGGCTACGAGCAGTACTTC
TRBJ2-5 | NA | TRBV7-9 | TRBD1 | CASRARTGPQETQYF | TGTGCCAGCAGGGCAAGGACAGGGCCACAAGAGACCCAGTACTTC
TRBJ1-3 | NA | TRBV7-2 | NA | CASSLGRALSGNTIYF | TGTGCCAGCAGCTTAGGGCGGGCGCTCTCTGGAAACACCATATATTTT
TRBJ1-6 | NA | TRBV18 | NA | CASSPSLDSPLHF | TGTGCCAGCTCACCGTCCCTGGATTCACCCCTCCACTTT
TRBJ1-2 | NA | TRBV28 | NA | CASRWGGTYGYTF | TGTGCCAGCAGGTGGGGGGGCACCTATGGCTACACCTTC
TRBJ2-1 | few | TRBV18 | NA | CASSPSILTRDGDSYNEQFF | TGTGCCAGCTCACCATCTATCCTAACCCGGGACGGAGACTCCTACAATGAGCAGTTCTTC
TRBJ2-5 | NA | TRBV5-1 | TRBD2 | CASSSRLAGSETQYF | TGCGCCAGCAGCTCCCGACTAGCGGGATCTGAGACCCAGTACTTC
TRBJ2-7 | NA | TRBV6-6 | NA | CASSYGTHAYEQYF | TGTGCCAGCAGTTACGGGACACACGCCTACGAGCAGTACTTC
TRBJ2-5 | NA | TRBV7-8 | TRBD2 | CASSLALRASGRDEETQYF | TGTGCCAGCAGCTTAGCATTAAGGGCTAGCGGGAGGGATGAAGAGACCCAGTACTTC
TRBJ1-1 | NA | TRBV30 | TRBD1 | CAWSRGQMNTEAFF | TGTGCCTGGAGCCGGGGACAGATGAACACTGAAGCTTTCTTT
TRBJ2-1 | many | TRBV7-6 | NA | CASSYNRDEQFF | TGTGCCAGCAGCTACAACAGGGATGAGCAGTTCTTC
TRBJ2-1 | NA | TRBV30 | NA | CAWKAWTEGNEQFF | TGTGCCTGGAAGGCTTGGACAGAAGGCAATGAGCAGTTCTTC
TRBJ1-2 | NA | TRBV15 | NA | CATSRDIQGGGYTF | TGTGCCACCAGCAGAGATATCCAGGGCGGTGGCTACACCTTC
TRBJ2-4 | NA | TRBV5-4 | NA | CASSLVTGAAKNIQYF | TGTGCCAGCAGCTTGGTGACGGGGGCAGCCAAAAACATTCAGTACTTC
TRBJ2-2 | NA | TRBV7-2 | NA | CASSFSVGPGELFF | TGTGCCAGCAGCTTTTCGGTAGGGCCCGGGGAGCTGTTTTTT
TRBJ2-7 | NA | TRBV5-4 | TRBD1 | CASSLDRGSFYEQYF | TGTGCCAGCAGCTTGGACAGGGGTTCTTTCTACGAGCAGTACTTC
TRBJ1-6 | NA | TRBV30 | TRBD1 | CAWSGRQGLSSYNSPLHF | TGTGCCTGGAGTGGGAGACAGGGACTTAGCTCCTATAATTCACCCCTCCACTTT